The 10 T cell receptor beta chains below were found in one sample sequenced in a study of blood T cells in healthy people across ages (dated by TCRdb to 2014 to 2015). The method behind the library was 5' RACE. The run used an Illumina HiSeq 2500. A second PCR of about 6 to 11 cycles was performed with a sample-barcoded 5' primer and a J-beta primer mix. Starting from the raw public reads, TCRdb applied fastp trimming at Q25, assembled clones with MiXCR and retained in-frame beta chains. Identical CDR3 protein sequences are pooled into one entry, listed with their most common genes and DNA. For this sample there are 1.5 million to 2 million distinct CDR3 sequences; approximately 28% appear just once. The ten largest clones add up to 7.7% of the sample. Sequenced: blood. Receptor source: a woman aged 25 to 45 in good health.

The V gene is TRBV27, the J gene TRBJ1-5; no reliable D call. V was clipped by 5 bases and J by 5 bases, with 19 bases between them. The V gene's germline CDR1 is MNHEY and CDR2 SMNVEV (reference sequence). The CDR3 runs to 16 residues. CDR3 DNA: TGTGCCAGCAGTCCAACAAGACCGACATCACATCAGCCCCAGCATTTT. Its protein product is CASSPTRPTSHQPQHF.

This clonotype was counted only a few times. The rearrangement joins TRBV7-3 to TRBJ2-1; TRBD1 matches 9 bases. V gave up 4 bases and J gave up 8 bases; unmatched junction bases: 18. This CDR3 is built from 18 residues. Germline V gene lookup returns CDR1 SGHTA and CDR2 FQGTGA. The CDR3 loop is CASSSSHGGTGMNDEQFF. CDR3 DNA: TGTGCCAGCAGCTCGAGCCACGGGGGGACAGGGATGAACGATGAGCAGTTCTTC. Together with reference TRBV7-3 and TRBJ2-1, the CDR3 gives the full variable domain: GAGVSQTPSNKVTEKGKYVELRCDPISGHTALYWYRQSLGQGPEFLIYFQGTGAADDSGLPNDRFFAVRPEGSVSTLKIQRTERGDSAVYLCASSSSHGGTGMNDEQFFGPGTRLTVL.

There are a few counts of this clonotype. The chain is built from TRBV7-6 and TRBJ2-1, with D perhaps TRBD1 (6 bases). Trimming stripped 5 bases from V and 3 bases from J, with 14 bases between. Germline loops: CDR1 SGHVS, CDR2 FNYEAQ. This CDR3 contains 15 residues. CDR3 DNA: TGTGCCAGCAGCCAAGGACAGTCGCTCTACAATGAGCAGTTCTTC. This codes for CASSQGQSLYNEQFF.

The table lists this clonotype with many counts. The chain combines TRBV25-1 with TRBJ2-7; a possible D gene is TRBD2 (5 bases). V gave up 8 bases and J gave up 0 bases, with 11 bases separating them. This CDR3 comprises 13 residues. Germline CDR1 and CDR2: MGHDK and SYGVNS. The CDR3 sequence: CASRGVTSYEQYF. The CDR3 DNA reads as TGTGCCAGCCGGGGAGTTACCTCCTACGAGCAGTACTTC.

The table lists this clonotype with many counts. V usage is TRBV5-1 and J usage is TRBJ2-1; possible D gene TRBD1, 6 bases. The CDR3 extends over 14 amino acids. Germline values: CDR1 SGHRS, CDR2 YFSETQ. The V and J ends lost 0 bases and 5 bases respectively, with 9 bases between them. CDR3 DNA: TGCGCCAGCAGCTTGGGACAGGTAAACAATGAGCAGTTCTTC. Protein: CASSLGQVNNEQFF.

Points on this clonotype: Possible read error: a much larger clone is one base away. V gene TRBV12-3 or TRBV12-4 combines with J gene TRBJ2-3, with TRBD2 identical over 15 bases. This CDR3 contains 16 residues. The trim removed 1 base at V and 7 bases at J, leaving 3 bases unmatched. The CDR3 is CASSLVGLAGGNTQYF. The CDR3 coding sequence is TGTGCCAGCAGTTTAGTAGGACTAGCGGGAGGGAATACGCAGTATTTT.

The chain uses TRBV20-1 and TRBJ1-2; a possible D gene is TRBD1 (6 bases). V lost 3 bases, J lost 2 bases, and 13 bases lay in between. This CDR3 comprises 14 residues. Germline CDR1 DFQATT, CDR2 SNEGSKA (reference sequence). CDR3 sequence reads: CSARGDILNYGYTF. CDR3 bases: TGCAGTGCTAGGGGGGACATACTAAACTATGGCTACACCTTC.

V and J are TRBV20-1 and TRBJ2-1; 8 nucleotides line up with TRBD2. The CDR3 is 13 amino acids. J was trimmed by 10 bases and V by 0 bases; bases with no gene match: 5. In germline, CDR1 is DFQATT, CDR2 SNEGSKA (reference sequence). The DNA for the CDR3 is TGCAGTGCTAGAGACCGGACTAGCCAAGAGCAGTTCTTC. This sequence encodes CSARDRTSQEQFF.

The sample holds a few counts of this clonotype. The CDR3: CASSQDVFPGRGQPQHF. The CDR3 DNA follows: TGTGCCAGCAGCCAAGATGTCTTTCCCGGGAGGGGTCAGCCCCAGCATTTT. The chain employs TRBV4-2 and TRBJ1-5; maybe TRBD1 (5 bases). This CDR3 spans 17 amino acids. The germline V gene encodes CDR1 LGHNA and CDR2 YNFKEQ. V lost 0 bases and J 6 bases, leaving 18 bases between the germline ends.

This clonotype appeared a few times. The chain joins TRBV7-6 to TRBJ2-7, with a possible D match to TRBD1 (5 bases). Trimming pared 1 base from V and 5 bases from J, leaving 15 bases between. The CDR3 runs 15 residues. Germline loops: CDR1 SGHVS, CDR2 FNYEAQ. CDR3: CASSLVRGQIDEQYF. As DNA, the CDR3 is TGTGCCAGCAGCTTAGTAAGGGGCCAGATCGACGAGCAGTACTTC.